One and the same sample provided the 5 T cell receptor beta chains below, sequenced in a study of T cell repertoires in cytomegalovirus infection. TCRdb analysed the reads with MiXCR anew, one entry per CDR3 protein. The sample holds 650,000 to 900,000 distinct CDR3 sequences, about 29% seen once. These receptors have no identified antigens. The specimen was cultured CD8+ T cells from PBMCs, collected from culture after CMV antigen stimulation. These receptors all come from a human donor in good health (CMV status not recorded). Some clones in this sample may be carry-over from other donors' samples.

Turning to this clonotype: A junction end diverges from the germline sequence, so it may reflect a read error. The chain combines TRBV7-8 with TRBJ1-4; possible D gene TRBD1, 5 bases. The CDR3 consists of 17 residues. Looked up from germline, CDR1 is SGHVS and CDR2 is FQNEAQ. The CDR3 coding sequence is TGTGCCAGCAGCTTAGGGTTGGGGGGGTTGGCTAATGAAAATCTGTTTTTT. This sequence encodes CASSLGLGGLANENLFF.

In its sample, this clonotype was seen a few times. This chain joins TRBV19 and TRBJ2-1; D is perhaps TRBD1 (5 bases). The CDR3 totals 13 residues. Trimming cost V 6 bases and J 7 bases, with 13 bases left between them. Per the germline V gene, CDR1 is LNHDA and CDR2 is SQIVND (reference sequence). The CDR3 sequence is CASSWQGLNEQFF. In nucleotides, the CDR3 is TGTGCCAGTAGCTGGCAGGGCTTAAATGAGCAGTTCTTC.

This clonotype was recorded many times. The chain is built from TRBV7-2 and TRBJ2-7; possible D gene TRBD1, 7 bases. V was shortened by 5 bases and J by 2 bases, with 16 bases between the two germline ends. Germline V lookup: CDR1 SGHTA, CDR2 FQGNSA. The CDR3 runs 15 residues. The chain's CDR3 is CASSGGTASPYEQYF. CDR3 DNA sequence: TGTGCCAGCAGCGGGGGGACAGCGAGCCCCTACGAGCAGTACTTC. Drawing the rest from reference TRBV7-2 and TRBJ2-7, the complete variable domain is GAGVSQSPSNKVTEKGKDVELRCDPISGHTALYWYRQSLGQGLEFLIYFQGNSAPDKSGLPSDRFSAERTGGSVSTLTIQRTQQEDSAVYLCASSGGTASPYEQYFGPGTRLTVT.

This clonotype was seen a few times. The rearrangement uses TRBV29-1 and TRBJ2-1, with 7 bases matching TRBD2. The CDR3 spans 13 residues. V dropped 3 bases and J dropped 5; count of bases not matched to a gene: 4. The germline V gene has CDR1 SQVTM and CDR2 ANQGSEA. The CDR3: CSVEWGGDNEQFF. The CDR3 coding sequence is TGCAGCGTTGAGTGGGGGGGGGACAATGAGCAGTTCTTC.

This rearrangement joins TRBV6-5 to TRBJ2-3; D perhaps matches TRBD2 (7 bases). The germline gives CDR1 MNHEY, CDR2 SVGAGI. CDR3 length equals 15 residues. V dropped 5 bases and J dropped 3 bases, with 15 bases sitting between them. The CDR3 loop reads CASSPWGGLTDTQYF. CDR3 coding DNA: TGTGCCAGCAGTCCTTGGGGGGGGCTTACAGATACGCAGTATTTT.